The 10 T cell receptor beta chains below all came from one sample that was sequenced in a study of blood T cell repertoires in COVID-19. Measured with immunoSEQ multiplex PCR; TCRdb has only the in-frame clones, and not every one. The sample contains roughly 55,000 clones, around 87% of which appear only once. The sequenced sample was peripheral blood. These receptors originate from a man in his sixties with active or convalescent COVID-19.

V usage is TRBV5-6 and J usage is TRBJ1-6; weak D call: TRBD1 (6 bases). CDR3 length: 14 residues. The V gene's germline CDR1 is SGHDT and CDR2 YYEEEE. Trimming pared 1 base from V and 6 bases from J, leaving 8 bases between. CDR3 residues: CASSLRQVNSPLHF. Here the CDR3 DNA reads TGTGCCAGCAGCTTGCGACAGGTTAATTCACCCCTCCACTTT. The whole variable domain, remainder taken from reference TRBV5-6 and TRBJ1-6, is DAGVTQSPTHLIKTRGQQVTLRCSPKSGHDTVSWYQQALGQGPQFIFQYYEEEERQRGNFPDRFSGHQFPNYSSELNVNALLLGDSALYLCASSLRQVNSPLHFGNGTRLTVT.

The chain links TRBV7-2 to TRBJ1-6, with 7 nucleotides matching TRBD1. The V segment lost 1 base and the J segment 5 bases; nucleotides outside the gene matches: 8. Per germline, CDR1 SGHTA and CDR2 FQGNSA. This CDR3 region has 17 residues. The CDR3 loop is CASSLVPRQGDNSPLHF. In nucleotides, the CDR3 is TGTGCCAGCAGCTTAGTACCGAGGCAGGGGGATAATTCACCCCTCCACTTT.

In regard to this clone: Other DNA sequences in this specimen translate into the identical CDR3. V gene TRBV7-2 combines with J gene TRBJ1-5; 8 positions agree with TRBD1. The V segment lost 6 bases and the J segment 2 bases; nucleotides outside the gene matches: 3. Germline-derived CDR1 and CDR2 are SGHTA and FQGNSA. The CDR3 extends over 14 amino acids. This chain's CDR3 is CASSPDRGNQPQHF. In nucleotides, the CDR3 is TGTGCCAGCAGTCCGGACAGGGGCAATCAGCCCCAGCATTTT.

This chain joins TRBV19 and TRBJ2-1, with TRBD1 as a possible D gene (5 bases). The CDR3 loop spans 15 amino acids. Deletions cut 4 bases from V and 0 bases from J, with 10 bases between. The germline gives CDR1 LNHDA, CDR2 SQIVND (reference sequence). The CDR3 DNA reads TGTGCCAGTAGTAATCAGGGATTCTCCTACAATGAGCAGTTCTTC. It specifies CASSNQGFSYNEQFF.

The chain is built from TRBV20-1 and TRBJ2-3; 7 bases are shared with TRBD2. V was pared by 3 bases and J by 8 bases, with 14 bases of the junction left unmatched. Germline values: CDR1 DFQATT, CDR2 SNEGSKA (reference sequence). The CDR3 length is 15 residues. CDR3 region: CSASVGPFPGGTQYF. Here the CDR3 DNA reads TGCAGTGCTAGTGTGGGACCTTTTCCGGGGGGTACGCAGTATTTT.

For the CDR3, the DNA is TGTGCCAGCAGCTCGGGACTAGCGGGGGCATCCTACAATGAGCAGTTCTTC. Encoded protein: CASSSGLAGASYNEQFF. The gene calls are TRBV7-9 and TRBJ2-1; 14 bases line up with TRBD2. CDR1 is SEHNR and CDR2 is FQNEAQ in the germline V gene (reference sequence). This CDR3 has 17 amino acids. V lost 4 bases, J lost 1 base, and 3 bases stayed unmatched.

The genes are TRBV5-8 and TRBJ2-7; 10 bases map to TRBD2. The junction had 4 bases not matched to a gene; V was cut back by 0 bases and J by 4 bases. Germline V gene sequence: CDR1 SGHTS, CDR2 YDEGEE. The CDR3 totals 15 residues. In nucleotides, the CDR3 is TGTGCCAGCAGCTTGGTACTAGCGGGAAAGTACGAGCAGTACTTC. Translated, it gives CASSLVLAGKYEQYF.

The rearrangement links TRBV28 to TRBJ1-2; D may be TRBD1 (6 bases). CDR1 MDHEN and CDR2 SYDVKM come from the germline V gene. The V and J ends lost 6 bases and 3 bases respectively, with 11 bases between them. This CDR3 contains 13 residues. DNA for the CDR3: TGTGCCAGCAGCGCGGGGGCCGACTATGGCTACACCTTC. Its translation: CASSAGADYGYTF.

The chain combines TRBV4-3 with TRBJ2-3; 7 bases agree with TRBD2. V shed 6 bases, J shed 6 bases, and the junction held 15 bases outside the gene matches. Germline V lookup: CDR1 LGHNA, CDR2 YSLEER. The CDR3 totals 16 residues. CDR3 protein: CASSPGWGLPQDTQYF. The CDR3 nucleotides are TGCGCCAGCAGTCCAGGGTGGGGACTACCTCAGGATACGCAGTATTTT.

The chain combines TRBV27 with TRBJ1-1, with a tentative D call TRBD1 (5 bases). The CDR3 sequence is 15 residues long. The V end was cut by 8 bases, the J end by 3 bases, with 19 bases between. Germline V gives CDR1 MNHEY, CDR2 SMNVEV (reference sequence). The CDR3 DNA is TGTGCCAGCTGGGGTGGGAGGGGATGGGACACTGAAGCTTTCTTT. Protein product: CASWGGRGWDTEAFF.